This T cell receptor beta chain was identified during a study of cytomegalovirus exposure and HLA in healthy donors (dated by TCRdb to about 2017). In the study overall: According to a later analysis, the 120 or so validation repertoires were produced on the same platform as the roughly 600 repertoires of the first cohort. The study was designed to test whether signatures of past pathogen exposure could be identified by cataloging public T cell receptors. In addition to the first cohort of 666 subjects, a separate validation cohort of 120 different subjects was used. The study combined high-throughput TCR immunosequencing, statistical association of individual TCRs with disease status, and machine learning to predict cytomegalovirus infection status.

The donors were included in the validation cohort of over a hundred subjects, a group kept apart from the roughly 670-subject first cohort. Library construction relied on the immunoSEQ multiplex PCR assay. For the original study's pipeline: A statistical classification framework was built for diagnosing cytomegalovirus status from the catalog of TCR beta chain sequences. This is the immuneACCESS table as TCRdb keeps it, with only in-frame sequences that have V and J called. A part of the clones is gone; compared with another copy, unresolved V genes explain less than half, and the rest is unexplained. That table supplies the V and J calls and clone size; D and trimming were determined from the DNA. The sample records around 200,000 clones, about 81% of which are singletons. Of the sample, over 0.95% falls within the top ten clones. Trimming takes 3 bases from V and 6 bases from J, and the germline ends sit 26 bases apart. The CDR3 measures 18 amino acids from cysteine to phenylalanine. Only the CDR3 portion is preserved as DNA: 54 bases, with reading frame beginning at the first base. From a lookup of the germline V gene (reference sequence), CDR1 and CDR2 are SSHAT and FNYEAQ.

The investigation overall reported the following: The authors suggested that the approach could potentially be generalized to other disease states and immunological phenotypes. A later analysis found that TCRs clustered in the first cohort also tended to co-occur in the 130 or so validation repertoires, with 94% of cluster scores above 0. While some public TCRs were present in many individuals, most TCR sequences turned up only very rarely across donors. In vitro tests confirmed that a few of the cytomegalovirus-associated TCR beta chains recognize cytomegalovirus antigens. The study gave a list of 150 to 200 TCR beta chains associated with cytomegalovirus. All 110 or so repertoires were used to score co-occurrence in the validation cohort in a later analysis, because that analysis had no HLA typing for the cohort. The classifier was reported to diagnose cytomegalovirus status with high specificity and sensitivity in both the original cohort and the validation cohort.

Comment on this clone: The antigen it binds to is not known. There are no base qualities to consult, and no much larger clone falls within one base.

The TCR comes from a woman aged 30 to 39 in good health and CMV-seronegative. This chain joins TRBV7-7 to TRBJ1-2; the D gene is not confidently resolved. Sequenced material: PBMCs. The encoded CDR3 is CASSFQPRPTETMNGYTF. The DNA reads TGTGCCAGCAGCTTTCAACCCCGCCCGACGGAGACTATGAATGGCTACACCTTC.